Shown below are 18 T cell receptor beta chains from a single sample sequenced in a study of T cells of healthy individuals. TCRdb independently ran MiXCR on the 5' RACE reads; one entry per CDR3 protein. Among 60,000 to 75,000 distinct CDR3 sequences listed, 15% to 20% were seen once. These receptors came from a human donor in good health.

This clonotype was counted a few times. The chain combines TRBV4-1 with TRBJ1-4, with D hard to call. Deletions cut 4 bases from V and 7 bases from J, with 22 bases between. The germline CDR1 and CDR2 sequences are MGHRA and YSYEKL. There are 17 residues in the CDR3. CDR3 region: CASSRIPLSGVGEKLFF. The CDR3 DNA reads as TGCGCCAGCAGCCGTATACCTCTTTCGGGAGTCGGTGAAAAACTGTTTTTT.

This clonotype was seen ten or more times. The genes are TRBV24-1 and TRBJ2-1, with 13 bases identical to TRBD2. Trimming took 0 bases from V and 8 from J; bases not matched to a gene: 9. The CDR3 runs to 18 residues. In germline, CDR1 is KGHDR, CDR2 SFDVKD. CDR3 nucleotide sequence: TGTGCCACCAGTGATTTGACTAGCGGGGGGGCCGGTATCGATGAGCAGTTCTTC. Amino acid sequence: CATSDLTSGGAGIDEQFF.

The chain couples TRBV2 to TRBJ2-5; TRBD1 aligns across 10 bases. The CDR3 has 14 residues. V trimming: 7 bases; J trimming: 7 bases; junction bases outside the gene matches: 9. Per the germline V gene, CDR1 is SNHLY and CDR2 is FYNNEI. The CDR3 coding sequence is TGTGCCAGCAAGGCCGGGACAGGGGTCGGGACCCAGTACTTC. It translates to CASKAGTGVGTQYF. The whole variable domain, filled in from reference TRBV2 and TRBJ2-5, reads EPEVTQTPSHQVTQMGQEVILRCVPISNHLYFYWYRQILGQKVEFLVSFYNNEISEKSEIFDDQFSVERPDGSNFTLKIRSTKLEDSAMYFCASKAGTGVGTQYFGPGTRLLVL.

This clonotype was seen a handful of times. J is TRBJ1-1 and V is TRBV19; TRBD1 might be the D (5 bases). This CDR3 region has 15 residues. Germline lookup yields CDR1 LNHDA and CDR2 SQIVND (reference sequence). V lost 6 bases and J lost 2, with 16 bases in between. The CDR3 sequence is CASRPEGIINTEAFF. The CDR3 DNA reads as TGTGCCAGTAGACCTGAGGGGATTATTAACACTGAAGCTTTCTTT.

The chain links TRBV10-3 to TRBJ2-7; D is tentatively TRBD1 or TRBD2 (5 bases each). Germline V lookup: CDR1 ENHRY, CDR2 SYGVKD. The CDR3 runs to 16 residues. The V end lost 0 bases, the J end lost 2 bases, and 14 bases lay between the germline ends. The CDR3 nucleotides read TGTGCCATCAGTGAGTCAACCGGGGCGAATCCCTACGAGCAGTACTTC. This gives the protein CAISESTGANPYEQYF.

This clonotype has at least ten counts. V gene TRBV24-1 combines with J gene TRBJ1-1, with D possibly matching TRBD1 (5 bases). V shed 11 bases and J shed 5 bases, with 20 bases lying between them. The CDR3 sequence is 14 residues long. CDR1 and CDR2 from the germline V gene are KGHDR and SFDVKD. CDR3 nucleotide sequence: TGTGCCATCGCCTCGGACGGGGAGGGGACTGAAGCTTTCTTT. Translating gives CAIASDGEGTEAFF.

The rearrangement links TRBV11-2 to TRBJ2-1; D not certain. CDR3 length equals 14 residues. Germline V CDR1 and CDR2: SGHAT, FQNNGV. V was pared by 6 bases and J by 3 bases, with 12 bases between. The CDR3 nucleotides are TGTGCCAGCAGTTTACAGACCAACTACAATGAGCAGTTCTTC. It specifies CASSLQTNYNEQFF.

The CDR3 loop reads CASSPGQGGGQETQYF. The CDR3 DNA is TGTGCCAGCAGCCCTGGACAGGGAGGTGGCCAAGAGACCCAGTACTTC. The gene calls are TRBV11-2 and TRBJ2-5; TRBD1 agrees at 8 bases. CDR1 SGHAT and CDR2 FQNNGV come from the germline V gene. CDR3 length: 16 residues. The junction had 9 bases not matched to a gene; V was cut back by 5 bases and J by 1 base. Full variable domain (remainder filled in from reference TRBV11-2 and TRBJ2-5): EAGVAQSPRYKIIEKRQSVAFWCNPISGHATLYWYQQILGQGPKLLIQFQNNGVVDDSQLPKDRFSAERLKGVDSTLKIQPAKLEDSAVYLCASSPGQGGGQETQYFGPGTRLLVL.

The CDR3, as DNA: TGTGCCAGCAGCTTGCAGGGGAGCAACGAGCAGTACTTC. Translating gives CASSLQGSNEQYF. The V and J genes are TRBV5-5 and TRBJ2-7, with D maybe TRBD1 (6 bases). The V end was cut by 1 base, the J end by 5 bases, with 10 bases between. In germline, CDR1 is SGHKS, CDR2 YYEKEE (reference sequence). The CDR3 extends over 13 amino acids.

The chain carries TRBV6-6 and TRBJ1-2; no clear D gene. The CDR3 contains 13 residues. Trimming left V 3 bases short and J 8 bases short, with 13 bases between. Germline CDR1 and CDR2: MNHNY and SVGAGI (reference sequence). The DNA of the CDR3 is TGTGCCAGCAGTTATGGGGTTGGTGGAGGCTACACCTTC. This encodes CASSYGVGGGYTF.

On this clonotype itself: The junction and the germline gene differ at one end; a read error may be behind it. The chain carries TRBV7-7 and TRBJ1-1; D gene uncertain. The CDR3 is made up of 13 amino acids. Germline CDR1 is SSHAT and CDR2 is FNYEAQ (reference sequence). CDR3 sequence: CASSLKVGTEAFF. Here the CDR3 DNA reads TGTGCTAGCAGCTTAAAAGTTGGAACTGAAGCTTTCTTT.

This clonotype is medium-sized within its sample. The chain links TRBV6-1 to TRBJ2-2; TRBD2 agrees at 10 bases. The CDR3 totals 15 residues. V lost 9 bases, J lost 0 bases, and 4 bases stayed unmatched. Germline V gene data show CDR1 as MNHNS and CDR2 as SASEGT. In DNA form, the CDR3 reads TGTGCCAGTTCCCTAGCGGGAGCGAACACCGGGGAGCTGTTTTTT. Translation gives CASSLAGANTGELFF.

This chain connects TRBV19 to TRBJ2-5; 9 bases are a match to TRBD1. The CDR3 extends over 14 amino acids. V trimming: 5 bases; J trimming: 3 bases; junction bases outside the gene matches: 4. CDR1 LNHDA and CDR2 SQIVND come from the germline V gene (reference sequence). DNA of the CDR3: TGTGCCAGTAGTTCCCGGACAGGGGAAGAGACCCAGTACTTC. It is translated as CASSSRTGEETQYF.

This clonotype was detected many times. The rearrangement uses TRBV3-2 and TRBJ2-7; the table's D call of TRBD2 was not tested on the DNA. TRBV3-2 represents a pseudogene. The CDR3 sequence is 16 residues long. The CDR3 nucleotides are TGTGCCAGCAGCCAAGCGACTAGCGGGGAATTCTACGAGCAGTACTTC. It encodes CASSQATSGEFYEQYF.

At least ten counts were recorded for this clonotype. The chain carries TRBV28 and TRBJ2-7; D possibly corresponds to TRBD2 (5 bases). Between the trimmed V and J ends, which lost 6 bases and 5 bases, there was a span of 29 bases. The length of the CDR3 is 18 residues. The germline CDR1 and CDR2 sequences are MDHEN and SYDVKM. The CDR3 bases are TGTGCCAGCAGCGGGATTAGACCCAAGAGTTGGGGAAATAACGAGCAGTACTTC. This sequence encodes CASSGIRPKSWGNNEQYF.

In this sample, this clonotype is medium-sized. The chain carries TRBV20-1 and TRBJ2-4; 9 nucleotides match TRBD1. The CDR3 consists of 14 residues. V lost 3 bases and J lost 1; bases outside the gene matches: 1. The germline V gene encodes CDR1 DFQATT and CDR2 SNEGSKA (reference sequence). The CDR3 nucleotides read TGCAGTGCTAGGGGGACAGGGGCCAAAAACATTCAGTACTTC. Translating it yields CSARGTGAKNIQYF.

This clonotype has a count of ten or more. The chain combines TRBV12-3 or TRBV12-4 with TRBJ2-2; D remains ambiguous. The V and J ends lost 6 bases and 9 bases respectively, with 8 bases between them. The CDR3 totals 11 residues. The DNA for the CDR3 is TGTGCCAGCAGGACCCACAGGGAGCTGTTTTTT. Translated: CASRTHRELFF.

This clonotype was observed at least ten times. The chain recombines TRBV19 with TRBJ2-1; D gene uncertain. This CDR3 is 13 amino acids long. Trimming left V 0 bases short and J 6 bases short, with 6 bases between. Per germline, CDR1 LNHDA and CDR2 SQIVND (reference sequence). The CDR3 sequence: CASSIDQPNEQFF. For the CDR3, the DNA is TGTGCCAGTAGTATAGATCAGCCCAATGAGCAGTTCTTC.